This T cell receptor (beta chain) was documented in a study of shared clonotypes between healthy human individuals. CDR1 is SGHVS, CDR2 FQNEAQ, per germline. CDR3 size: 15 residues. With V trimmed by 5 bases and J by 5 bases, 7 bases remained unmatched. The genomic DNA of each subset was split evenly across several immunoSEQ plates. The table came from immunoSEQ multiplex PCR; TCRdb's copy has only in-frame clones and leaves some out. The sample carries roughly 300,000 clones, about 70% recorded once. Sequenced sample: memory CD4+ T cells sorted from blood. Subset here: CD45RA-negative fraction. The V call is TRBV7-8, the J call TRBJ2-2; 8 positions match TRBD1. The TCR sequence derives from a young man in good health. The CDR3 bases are TGTGCCAGCAGCCGCGACAGGGGTGGTACCGGGGAGCTGTTTTTT. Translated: CASSRDRGGTGELFF.